These T cell receptor beta chains were read from a single sample in a study of cytomegalovirus exposure and HLA in healthy donors. Clones were sequenced by immunoSEQ multiplex PCR, and TCRdb holds only the in-frame ones, with some missing. The sample lists about 99,000 clones, around 82% occurring once. The sequenced sample consisted of PBMCs. The receptors stem from a woman between 35 and 50 years old in good health and CMV-seronegative. The conserved cysteine and the conserved F or W are not part of the CDR3 here.

NA	TRBV7-2	ASSPNPGLAGTYEQY
TRBJ2-1	TRBV5-8	ASSLRQGGEQF
TRBJ2-2	TRBV7-3	ASSRTAYTGELF
TRBJ2-3	TRBV7-3	ASSSTGHSTDTQY
TRBJ2-7	TRBV9	ASSQGTASYEQY
TRBJ1-1	TRBV6-6	ASSYGQGRTGTEAF
TRBJ2-7	TRBV28	ASSSPETGEGEQY
TRBJ2-5	TRBV5-4	ASTLRQGQETQY
TRBJ1-5	TRBV7-2	ASSLTVDRGNQPQH
TRBJ1-2	TRBV30	AWTRGQGLGYT
TRBJ1-2	TRBV2	ASSYTGAGGYT
TRBJ2-2	TRBV28	ASSTLVRVVTGELF
TRBJ2-7	TRBV7-2	ASSFPGQGARVSYEQY
TRBJ2-2	TRBV5-6	ASSTTTRGLRNTGELF
TRBJ1-1	TRBV7-9	ASSHQGHTEAF
TRBJ2-1	TRBV2	ANSRMTINEQF
TRBJ2-7	TRBV6-5	ASSYNQVEQY
TRBJ1-1	TRBV7-3	ASSLEAGYTEAF
TRBJ2-3	TRBV5-1	ASSWGTGATDTQY
TRBJ2-3	TRBV27	ASTTSGSGDTQY